These 23 T cell receptor beta chains share one sample of origin, sequenced in a study of shared clonotypes between healthy human individuals. Profiled with immunoSEQ multiplex PCR; TCRdb holds only in-frame clones, not every one. The table includes about 2.4 million clones, under 95% detected once. The sample taken for sequencing was naive CD4+ T cells from PBMCs. Stated subset: CD45RA+ positively selected. These receptors all come from a man aged 18 to 30 in good health. Some clones in this sample may be carry-over from other donors' samples.

A single count supports this clone. The rearrangement uses TRBV7-3 and TRBJ2-1, with TRBD2 identical over 13 bases. J gave up 7 bases and V 1 base, and 1 base lay outside the gene matches. The CDR3 consists of 15 residues. Germline lookup yields CDR1 SGHTA and CDR2 FQGTGA. In DNA form, the CDR3 reads TGTGCCAGCAGCTTAAGGACTAGCGGGAGAAATGAGCAGTTCTTC. This sequence encodes CASSLRTSGRNEQFF.

This clone came up once. The same CDR3 arises from other DNA sequences in this sample as well. V gene TRBV20-1 combines with J gene TRBJ2-3; D is unresolved. This CDR3 spans 11 amino acids. CDR1 and CDR2 from the germline V gene are DFQATT and SNEGSKA (reference sequence). Deletions cut 5 bases from V and 1 base from J, with 4 bases between. CDR3 nucleotides: TGCAGTGCTCTCGGCACAGATACGCAGTATTTT. The encoded protein is CSALGTDTQYF.

On this clone: Distinct nucleotide sequences in the sample also encode this CDR3. The V call is TRBV11-3, the J call TRBJ2-2, with D maybe TRBD2 (6 bases). Trimming removed 1 base at V and 5 bases at J, with 8 bases between. Looked up from germline, CDR1 is SGHNT and CDR2 is YENEEA. The CDR3 contains 14 residues. The CDR3, as DNA: TGTGCCAGCAGCTTAGCCCGGGGGACCGGGGAGCTGTTTTTT. Translating gives CASSLARGTGELFF.

This chain connects TRBV30 to TRBJ2-7, with D possibly being TRBD2 (5 bases). Trimming stripped 0 bases from V and 4 bases from J, with 10 bases between. This CDR3 contains 13 residues. The germline CDR1 and CDR2 sequences are GTSNPN and SVGIG (reference sequence). The CDR3 DNA follows: TGTGCCTGGAGTGTGCAGCTAGCTTACGAGCAGTACTTC. This sequence encodes CAWSVQLAYEQYF.

For this clone: This specimen includes other DNA sequences encoding the same CDR3. The chain joins TRBV14 to TRBJ2-3; D uncertain. The CDR3 runs 11 residues. V gave up 4 bases and J gave up 6 bases, with 5 bases separating them. CDR1 SGHDN and CDR2 FVKESK come from the germline V gene. CDR3 sequence reads: CASSLGDTQYF. The CDR3 DNA sequence: TGTGCCAGCAGCCTTGGGGATACGCAGTATTTT.

The chain links TRBV30 to TRBJ1-1; TRBD1 agrees at 8 bases. The CDR3 loop spans 14 amino acids. The germline CDR1 and CDR2 sequences are GTSNPN and SVGIG (reference sequence). Trimming took 2 bases from V and 4 from J; bases not matched to a gene: 6. CDR3 sequence reads: CAWSFGQGGTEAFF. In DNA, the CDR3 is TGTGCCTGGAGTTTCGGACAGGGAGGCACTGAAGCTTTCTTT.

The chain employs TRBV9 and TRBJ2-1, with TRBD2 identical over 14 bases. Germline V gene sequence: CDR1 SGDLS, CDR2 YYNGEE. This CDR3 comprises 16 residues. Losses at the gene ends were 4 bases for V and 5 bases for J; bases not matched to a gene: 5. CDR3 protein: CASSFGTSGSHNEQFF. In DNA, the CDR3 is TGTGCCAGCAGCTTTGGGACTAGCGGGAGCCACAATGAGCAGTTCTTC.

Here the CDR3 reads CASTRMTSGTGEQYF. As DNA, the CDR3 is TGTGCCAGCACCCGAATGACTAGCGGGACCGGCGAGCAGTACTTC. The chain uses TRBV2 and TRBJ2-7, with 11 positions matching TRBD2. V lost 7 bases, J lost 6 bases, and 11 bases stayed unmatched. Germline-derived CDR1 and CDR2 are SNHLY and FYNNEI. The CDR3 consists of 15 residues.

The chain joins TRBV7-9 to TRBJ2-3; 9 bases line up with TRBD2. This CDR3 is built from 15 residues. Germline V gene data show CDR1 as SEHNR and CDR2 as FQNEAQ (reference sequence). V lost 1 base and J lost 4; bases outside the gene matches: 3. CDR3 DNA: TGTGCCAGCAGCTTAGTAGCGGGAGTGGCAGATACGCAGTATTTT. It yields the protein CASSLVAGVADTQYF.

This sequence joins TRBV28 and TRBJ2-5; 7 nucleotides agree with TRBD1. This CDR3 is built from 14 residues. V shed 5 bases, J shed 5 bases, and the junction held 8 bases outside the gene matches. CDR1 and CDR2 from the germline V gene are MDHEN and SYDVKM. CDR3 DNA: TGTGCCAGCAGTACAGGGGCCCTAGGGGAGACCCAGTACTTC. It specifies CASSTGALGETQYF.

This chain uses TRBV5-6 with TRBJ1-5; a possible D gene is TRBD1 (6 bases). CDR3 length: 15 amino acids. V shed 4 bases and J shed 6 bases, with 17 bases lying between them. Germline values: CDR1 SGHDT, CDR2 YYEEEE. CDR3 loop: CASSLRGVSAQPQHF. The CDR3 DNA reads TGTGCCAGCAGCCTTAGGGGGGTGAGTGCTCAGCCCCAGCATTTT.

The chain has TRBV29-1 and TRBJ1-4; D is unclear. The CDR3 has 14 amino acids. V was pared by 3 bases and J by 8 bases, with 16 bases between. Germline assignment: CDR1 SQVTM and CDR2 ANQGSEA. CDR3 DNA sequence: TGCAGCGTTGATAGTGGCGGCCCCGGGGAAAAACTGTTTTTT. The encoded protein is CSVDSGGPGEKLFF.

This clone appeared once. This chain connects TRBV2 to TRBJ1-1, with 8 positions matching TRBD1. This CDR3 spans 15 amino acids. The germline gives CDR1 SNHLY, CDR2 FYNNEI. Losses at the gene ends were 5 bases for V and 6 bases for J; bases not matched to a gene: 11. CDR3: CASSPGGPEFSEAFF. The CDR3 DNA follows: TGTGCCAGCAGTCCAGGGGGCCCGGAATTTTCTGAAGCTTTCTTT.

This clone occurred once. V is TRBV11-2 and J is TRBJ2-7; D gene ambiguous. Trimming shortened V by 1 base and J by 6 bases, and 7 bases separated the two germline ends. This CDR3 is 12 amino acids long. The germline V gene encodes CDR1 SGHAT and CDR2 FQNNGV. The CDR3 sequence is CASSLVLGEQYF. CDR3 nucleotides: TGTGCCAGCAGCTTAGTTTTGGGCGAGCAGTACTTC.

The gene calls are TRBV5-8 and TRBJ2-1; D possibly corresponds to TRBD1 (5 bases). CDR3 length equals 12 residues. In germline, CDR1 is SGHTS, CDR2 YDEGEE. The V end lost 1 base, the J end lost 11 bases, and 10 bases lay between the germline ends. For the CDR3, the DNA is TGTGCCAGCAGCTTGACGCAGGGCAAGCAGTTCTTC. Its protein product is CASSLTQGKQFF.

This chain connects TRBV9 to TRBJ2-1, with no clear D. The CDR3 runs 14 residues. The germline gives CDR1 SGDLS, CDR2 YYNGEE. The V gene lost 0 bases and the J gene lost 4 bases, with 8 bases spanning the gap. Here the CDR3 DNA reads TGTGCCAGCAGCGTAGATTCCTTTTACAATGAGCAGTTCTTC. This gives the protein CASSVDSFYNEQFF.

The V gene is TRBV7-3, the J gene TRBJ2-1; 9 nucleotides match TRBD2. The CDR3 runs 15 residues. After removal of 3 bases from V and 9 bases from J, the junction contained 9 bases not matched to a gene. Germline loops: CDR1 SGHTA, CDR2 FQGTGA. CDR3 residues: CASSLTSGLGVEQFF. The CDR3 DNA reads as TGTGCCAGCAGCTTGACTAGCGGCCTTGGCGTTGAGCAGTTCTTC.

The chain is built from TRBV29-1 and TRBJ1-1; D gene ambiguous. CDR1 and CDR2 from the germline V gene are SQVTM and ANQGSEA. Trimming left V 4 bases short and J 4 bases short, with 13 bases between. The CDR3 spans 13 residues. The CDR3 is CSVAWGATTEAFF. DNA of the CDR3: TGCAGCGTTGCCTGGGGTGCGACCACTGAAGCTTTCTTT.

This chain joins TRBV27 and TRBJ1-5; perhaps TRBD1 as D (5 bases). V was trimmed by 7 bases and J by 0 bases, leaving 13 bases between them. Looked up from germline, CDR1 is MNHEY and CDR2 is SMNVEV (reference sequence). The CDR3 has 15 residues. The CDR3 reads CASKDRPYSNQPQHF. The CDR3 DNA follows: TGTGCCAGCAAAGACAGACCCTATAGCAATCAGCCCCAGCATTTT.

This clone was detected only once. V gene TRBV25-1 combines with J gene TRBJ1-1, with D possibly matching TRBD1 (6 bases). V was shortened by 4 bases and J by 0 bases, with 12 bases between the two germline ends. CDR3 length: 15 residues. The germline V gene has CDR1 MGHDK and CDR2 SYGVNS. The CDR3 DNA follows: TGTGCCAGCAGTGCGACAGGCGGGATGAACACTGAAGCTTTCTTT. It is translated as CASSATGGMNTEAFF.

The gene calls are TRBV6-5 and TRBJ1-1, with a weak D call TRBD1 (5 bases). Trimming pared 4 bases from V and 5 bases from J, leaving 17 bases between. Per germline, CDR1 MNHEY and CDR2 SVGAGI. The CDR3 loop spans 15 amino acids. The CDR3 is CASSSGLLRGTEAFF. In DNA, the CDR3 is TGTGCCAGCAGTTCCGGTTTATTACGGGGGACTGAAGCTTTCTTT.

The CDR3 here is CASQRGYNSPLHF. DNA of the CDR3: TGTGCCAGCCAGAGGGGTTATAATTCACCCCTCCACTTT. The V call is TRBV5-4, the J call TRBJ1-6, with D possibly TRBD1 on 5 matching bases. The ends were cut back, 7 bases at V and 4 bases at J, with 9 bases in the middle. The CDR3 is 13 residues long. Germline V CDR1 and CDR2: SGHNT, YYREEE (reference sequence).

The chain joins TRBV7-9 to TRBJ1-1; D call uncertain. Trimming left V 2 bases short and J 5 bases short, with 15 bases between. The V gene's germline CDR1 is SEHNR and CDR2 FQNEAQ (reference sequence). The CDR3 is 15 amino acids. CDR3 coding DNA: TGTGCCAGCAGCTTAAGGTCCGGAGGGAGGACTGAAGCTTTCTTT. Translated: CASSLRSGGRTEAFF.